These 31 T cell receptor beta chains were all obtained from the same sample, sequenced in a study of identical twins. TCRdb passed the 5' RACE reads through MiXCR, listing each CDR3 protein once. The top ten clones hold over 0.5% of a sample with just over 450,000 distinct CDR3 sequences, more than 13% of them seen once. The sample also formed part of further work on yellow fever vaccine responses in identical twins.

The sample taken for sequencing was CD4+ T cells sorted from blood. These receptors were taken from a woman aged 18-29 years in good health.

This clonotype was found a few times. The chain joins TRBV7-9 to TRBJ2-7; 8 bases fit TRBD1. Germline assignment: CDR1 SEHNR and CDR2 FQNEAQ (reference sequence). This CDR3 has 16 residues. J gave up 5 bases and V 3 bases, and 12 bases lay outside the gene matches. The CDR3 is CASSFSSGTGRNEQYF. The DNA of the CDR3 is TGTGCCAGCAGCTTTTCGTCCGGGACAGGCCGAAACGAGCAGTACTTC.

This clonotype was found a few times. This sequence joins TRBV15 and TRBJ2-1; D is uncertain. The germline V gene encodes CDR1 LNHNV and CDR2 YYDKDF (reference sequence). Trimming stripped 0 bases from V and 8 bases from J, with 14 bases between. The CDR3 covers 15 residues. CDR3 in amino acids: CATSREGRIGDEQFF. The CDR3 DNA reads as TGTGCCACCAGCAGAGAAGGCAGAATTGGGGATGAGCAGTTCTTC.

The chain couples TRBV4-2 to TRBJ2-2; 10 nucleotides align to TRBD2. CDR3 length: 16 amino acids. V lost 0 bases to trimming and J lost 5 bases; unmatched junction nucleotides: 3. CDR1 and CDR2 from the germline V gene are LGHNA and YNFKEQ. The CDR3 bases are TGTGCCAGCAGCCAAGATCTAGCGGGAGTGACCGGGGAGCTGTTTTTT. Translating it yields CASSQDLAGVTGELFF.

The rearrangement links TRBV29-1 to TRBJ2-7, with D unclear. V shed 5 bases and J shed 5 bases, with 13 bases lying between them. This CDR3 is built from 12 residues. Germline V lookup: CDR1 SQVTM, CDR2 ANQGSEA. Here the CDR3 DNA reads TGCAGCGTTACAGAAGACTGGGACGAGCAGTACTTC. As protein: CSVTEDWDEQYF.

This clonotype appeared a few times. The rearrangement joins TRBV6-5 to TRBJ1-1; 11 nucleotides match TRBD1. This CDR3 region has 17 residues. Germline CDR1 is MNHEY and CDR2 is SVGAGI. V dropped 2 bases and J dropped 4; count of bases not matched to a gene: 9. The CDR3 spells CASSYLWTGGSGTEAFF. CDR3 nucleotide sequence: TGTGCCAGCAGTTACCTCTGGACAGGGGGCTCTGGCACTGAAGCTTTCTTT.

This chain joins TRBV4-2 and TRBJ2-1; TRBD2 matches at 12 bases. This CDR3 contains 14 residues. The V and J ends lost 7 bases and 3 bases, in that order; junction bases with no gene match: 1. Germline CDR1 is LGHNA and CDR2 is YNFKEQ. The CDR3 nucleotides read TGTGCCAGCACTAGCGGGGGGGGCTACAATGAGCAGTTCTTC. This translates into CASTSGGGYNEQFF.

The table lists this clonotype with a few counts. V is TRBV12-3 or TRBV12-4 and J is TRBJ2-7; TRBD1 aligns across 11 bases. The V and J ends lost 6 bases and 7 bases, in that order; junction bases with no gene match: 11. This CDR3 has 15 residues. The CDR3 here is CASSTVGQGAREQYF. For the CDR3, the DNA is TGTGCCAGCAGCACCGTCGGACAGGGGGCAAGGGAGCAGTACTTC.

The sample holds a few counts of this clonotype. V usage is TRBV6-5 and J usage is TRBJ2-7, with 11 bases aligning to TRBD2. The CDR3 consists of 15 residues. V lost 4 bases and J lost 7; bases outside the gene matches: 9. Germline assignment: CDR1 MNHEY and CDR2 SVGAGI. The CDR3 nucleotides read TGTGCCAGCAGTTCCCATAGCGGGAGGGCCGGTGAGCAGTACTTC. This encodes CASSSHSGRAGEQYF.

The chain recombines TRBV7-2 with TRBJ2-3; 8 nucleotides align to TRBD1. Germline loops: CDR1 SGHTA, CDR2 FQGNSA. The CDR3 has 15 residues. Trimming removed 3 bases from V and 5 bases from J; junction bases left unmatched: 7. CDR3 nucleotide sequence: TGTGCCAGCAGCTTCGACAGGGGACGGAGAGATACGCAGTATTTT. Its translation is CASSFDRGRRDTQYF.

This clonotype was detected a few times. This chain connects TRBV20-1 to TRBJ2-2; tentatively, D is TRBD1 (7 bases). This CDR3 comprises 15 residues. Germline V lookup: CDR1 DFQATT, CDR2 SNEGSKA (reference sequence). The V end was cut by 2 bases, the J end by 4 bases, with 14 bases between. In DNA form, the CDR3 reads TGCAGTGCTAGACGTGGAGGGGGCGTCACCGGGGAGCTGTTTTTT. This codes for CSARRGGGVTGELFF.

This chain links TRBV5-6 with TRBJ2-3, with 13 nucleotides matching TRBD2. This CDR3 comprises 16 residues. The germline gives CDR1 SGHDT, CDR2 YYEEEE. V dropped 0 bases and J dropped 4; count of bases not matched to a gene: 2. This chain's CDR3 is CASSLGGLAGADTQYF. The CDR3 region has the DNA TGTGCCAGCAGCTTGGGTGGACTAGCGGGAGCAGATACGCAGTATTTT.

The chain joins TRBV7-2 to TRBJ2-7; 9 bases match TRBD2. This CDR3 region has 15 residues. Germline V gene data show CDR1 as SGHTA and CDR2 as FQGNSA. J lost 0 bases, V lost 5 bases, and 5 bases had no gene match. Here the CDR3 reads CASSPLAGISYEQYF. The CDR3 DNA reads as TGTGCCAGCAGCCCCCTAGCGGGGATCTCCTACGAGCAGTACTTC.

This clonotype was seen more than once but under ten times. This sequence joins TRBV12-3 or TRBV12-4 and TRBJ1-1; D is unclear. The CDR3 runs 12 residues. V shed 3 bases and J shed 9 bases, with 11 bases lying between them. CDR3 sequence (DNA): TGTGCCAGCAGTTTGAAAGGGCGGAAAGCTTTCTTT. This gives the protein CASSLKGRKAFF.

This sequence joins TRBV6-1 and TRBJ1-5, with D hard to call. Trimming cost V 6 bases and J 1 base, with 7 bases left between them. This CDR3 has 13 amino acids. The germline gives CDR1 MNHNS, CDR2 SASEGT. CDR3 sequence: CASSRPSNQPQHF. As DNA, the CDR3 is TGTGCCAGCAGCAGACCGAGCAATCAGCCCCAGCATTTT.

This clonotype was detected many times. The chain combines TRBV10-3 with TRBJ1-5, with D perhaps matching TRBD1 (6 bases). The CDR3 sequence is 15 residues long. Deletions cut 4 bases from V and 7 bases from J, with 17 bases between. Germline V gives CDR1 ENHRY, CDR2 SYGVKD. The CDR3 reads CAISADTGGRQPQHF. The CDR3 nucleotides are TGTGCCATCAGTGCGGATACGGGGGGCCGCCAGCCCCAGCATTTT.

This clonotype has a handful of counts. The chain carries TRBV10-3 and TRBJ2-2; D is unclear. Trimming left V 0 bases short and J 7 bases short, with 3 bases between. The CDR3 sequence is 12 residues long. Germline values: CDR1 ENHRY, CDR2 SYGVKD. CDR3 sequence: CAISESIGELFF. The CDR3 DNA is TGTGCCATCAGTGAGTCGATCGGGGAGCTGTTTTTT.

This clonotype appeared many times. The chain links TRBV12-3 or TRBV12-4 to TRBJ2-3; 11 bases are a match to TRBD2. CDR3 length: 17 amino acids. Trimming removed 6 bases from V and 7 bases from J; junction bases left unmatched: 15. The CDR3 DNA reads TGTGCCAGCAGGTCCCTAGCGGGGGGTCCCGAATTGTATACGCAGTATTTT. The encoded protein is CASRSLAGGPELYTQYF.

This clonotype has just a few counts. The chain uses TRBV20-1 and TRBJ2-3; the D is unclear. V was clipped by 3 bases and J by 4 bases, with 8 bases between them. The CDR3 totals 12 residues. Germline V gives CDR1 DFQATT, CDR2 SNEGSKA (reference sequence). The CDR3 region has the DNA TGCAGTGCTAGCCCTACCTCAGATACGCAGTATTTT. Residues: CSASPTSDTQYF.

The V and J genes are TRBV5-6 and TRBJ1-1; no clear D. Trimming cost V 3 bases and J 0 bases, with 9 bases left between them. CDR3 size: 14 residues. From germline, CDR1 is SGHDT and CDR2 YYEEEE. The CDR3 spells CASSSTGVNTEAFF. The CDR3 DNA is TGTGCCAGCAGCTCCACCGGAGTGAACACTGAAGCTTTCTTT.

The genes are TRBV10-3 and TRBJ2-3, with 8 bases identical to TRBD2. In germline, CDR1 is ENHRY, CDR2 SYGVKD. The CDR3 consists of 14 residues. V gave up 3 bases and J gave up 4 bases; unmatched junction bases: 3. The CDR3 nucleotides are TGTGCCATCAGTGAACGGGAGGGGCCAGATACGCAGTATTTT. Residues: CAISEREGPDTQYF.

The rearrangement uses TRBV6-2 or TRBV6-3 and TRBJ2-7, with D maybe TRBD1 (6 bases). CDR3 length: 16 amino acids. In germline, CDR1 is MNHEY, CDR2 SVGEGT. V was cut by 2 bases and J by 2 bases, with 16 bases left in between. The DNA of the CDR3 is TGTGCCAGCAGTTACCGCAACAGGGTGGGGACCTACGAGCAGTACTTC. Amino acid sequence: CASSYRNRVGTYEQYF.

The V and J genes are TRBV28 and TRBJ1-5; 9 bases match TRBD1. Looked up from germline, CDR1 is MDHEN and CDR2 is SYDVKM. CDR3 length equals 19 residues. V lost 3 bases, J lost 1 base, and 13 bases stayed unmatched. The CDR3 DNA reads TGTGCCAGCAGTTTCGGATGGACAGGGGCAGTAGGGAGCAATCAGCCCCAGCATTTT. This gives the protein CASSFGWTGAVGSNQPQHF.

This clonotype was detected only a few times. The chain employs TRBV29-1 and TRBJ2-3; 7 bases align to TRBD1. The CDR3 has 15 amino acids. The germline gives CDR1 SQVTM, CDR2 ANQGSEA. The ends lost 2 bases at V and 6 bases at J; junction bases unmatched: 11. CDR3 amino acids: CSVETRGQDWDTQYF. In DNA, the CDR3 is TGCAGCGTTGAAACGAGGGGGCAAGATTGGGATACGCAGTATTTT.

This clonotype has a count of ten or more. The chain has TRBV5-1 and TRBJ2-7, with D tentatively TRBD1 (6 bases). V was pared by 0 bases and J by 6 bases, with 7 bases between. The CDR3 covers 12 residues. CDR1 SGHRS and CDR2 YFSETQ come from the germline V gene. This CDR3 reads CASSLDRAEQYF. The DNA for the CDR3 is TGCGCCAGCAGCTTGGACAGGGCCGAGCAGTACTTC.

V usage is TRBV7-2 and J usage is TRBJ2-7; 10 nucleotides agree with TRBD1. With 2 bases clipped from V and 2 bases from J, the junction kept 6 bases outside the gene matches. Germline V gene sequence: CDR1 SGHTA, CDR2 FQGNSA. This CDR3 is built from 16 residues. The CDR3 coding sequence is TGTGCCAGCAGCTTAAGGGGAGGACAGGGGGCCTACGAGCAGTACTTC. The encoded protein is CASSLRGGQGAYEQYF. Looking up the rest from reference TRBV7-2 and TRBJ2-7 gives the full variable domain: GAGVSQSPSNKVTEKGKDVELRCDPISGHTALYWYRQSLGQGLEFLIYFQGNSAPDKSGLPSDRFSAERTGGSVSTLTIQRTQQEDSAVYLCASSLRGGQGAYEQYFGPGTRLTVT.

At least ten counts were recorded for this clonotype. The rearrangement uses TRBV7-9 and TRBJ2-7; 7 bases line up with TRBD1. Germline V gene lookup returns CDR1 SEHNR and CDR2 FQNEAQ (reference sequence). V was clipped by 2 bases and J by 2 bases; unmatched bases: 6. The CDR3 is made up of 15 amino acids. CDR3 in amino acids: CASSLQPGQTYEQYF. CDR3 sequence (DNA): TGTGCCAGCAGCTTACAACCGGGACAGACCTACGAGCAGTACTTC.

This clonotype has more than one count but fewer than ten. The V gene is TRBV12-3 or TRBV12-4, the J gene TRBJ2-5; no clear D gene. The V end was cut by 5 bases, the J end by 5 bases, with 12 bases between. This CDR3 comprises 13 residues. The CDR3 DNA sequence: TGTGCCAGCAGTCCCGATGTTTCCGAGACCCAGTACTTC. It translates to CASSPDVSETQYF.

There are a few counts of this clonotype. CDR3 nucleotides: TGTGCCAGCAGTCCCCTGGGGACTAGCAGCGCGCGAGGAACCGGGGAGCTGTTTTTT. Translated, it gives CASSPLGTSSARGTGELFF. The genes are TRBV28 and TRBJ2-2, with 9 bases matching TRBD2. Germline V gene sequence: CDR1 MDHEN, CDR2 SYDVKM. V gave up 5 bases and J gave up 5 bases; unmatched junction bases: 18. CDR3 length equals 19 residues. The entire variable domain, with the rest obtained from reference TRBV28 and TRBJ2-2, is as follows: DVKVTQSSRYLVKRTGEKVFLECVQDMDHENMFWYRQDPGLGLRLIYFSYDVKMKEKGDIPEGYSVSREKKERFSLILESASTNQTSMYLCASSPLGTSSARGTGELFFGEGSRLTVL.

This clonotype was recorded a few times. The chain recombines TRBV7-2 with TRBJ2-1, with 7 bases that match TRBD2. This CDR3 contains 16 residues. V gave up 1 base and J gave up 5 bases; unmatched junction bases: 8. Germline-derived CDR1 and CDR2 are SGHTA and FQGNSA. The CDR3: CASSLGRGRVDNEQFF. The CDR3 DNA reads TGTGCCAGCAGCTTAGGGCGCGGGAGAGTGGACAATGAGCAGTTCTTC.

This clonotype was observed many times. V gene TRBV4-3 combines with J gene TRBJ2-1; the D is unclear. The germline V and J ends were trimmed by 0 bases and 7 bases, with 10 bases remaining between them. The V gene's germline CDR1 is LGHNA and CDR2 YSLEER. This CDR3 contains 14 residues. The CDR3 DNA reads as TGCGCCAGCAGCCAAGAATCTTGGGTTAATGAGCAGTTCTTC. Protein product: CASSQESWVNEQFF.

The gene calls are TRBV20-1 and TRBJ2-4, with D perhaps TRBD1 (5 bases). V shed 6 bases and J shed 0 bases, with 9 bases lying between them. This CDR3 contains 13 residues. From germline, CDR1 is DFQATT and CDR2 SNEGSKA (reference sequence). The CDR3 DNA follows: TGCAGTGCCACAGGATTAGCCAAAAACATTCAGTACTTC. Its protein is CSATGLAKNIQYF.